This TCR beta chain is from a study of T cell repertoires in cytomegalovirus infection. Each CDR3 protein is one row after TCRdb ran MiXCR on the reads. The table shows some 700,000 distinct CDR3 sequences, with roughly 35% occurring only once. The CDR3 contains 15 residues. Germline values: CDR1 SGHVS, CDR2 FNYEAQ. The V end lost 0 bases, the J end lost 8 bases, and 16 bases lay between the germline ends. This clonotype originated in a human donor in good health (CMV status not recorded). Some clones in this sample may be carry-over from other donors' samples. Material for sequencing was PBMCs. The chain joins TRBV7-6 to TRBJ1-2; D possibly corresponds to TRBD1 (5 bases). CDR3 sequence reads: CASSLAGRREIGYTF. CDR3 bases: TGTGCCAGCAGCTTAGCGGGCCGCAGGGAGATAGGCTACACCTTC. Variable domain in full (rest from reference TRBV7-6 and TRBJ1-2): GAGVSQSPRYKVTKRGQDVALRCDPISGHVSLYWYRQALGQGPEFLTYFNYEAQQDKSGLPNDRFSAERPEGSISTLTIQRTEQRDSAMYRCASSLAGRREIGYTFGSGTRLTVV.